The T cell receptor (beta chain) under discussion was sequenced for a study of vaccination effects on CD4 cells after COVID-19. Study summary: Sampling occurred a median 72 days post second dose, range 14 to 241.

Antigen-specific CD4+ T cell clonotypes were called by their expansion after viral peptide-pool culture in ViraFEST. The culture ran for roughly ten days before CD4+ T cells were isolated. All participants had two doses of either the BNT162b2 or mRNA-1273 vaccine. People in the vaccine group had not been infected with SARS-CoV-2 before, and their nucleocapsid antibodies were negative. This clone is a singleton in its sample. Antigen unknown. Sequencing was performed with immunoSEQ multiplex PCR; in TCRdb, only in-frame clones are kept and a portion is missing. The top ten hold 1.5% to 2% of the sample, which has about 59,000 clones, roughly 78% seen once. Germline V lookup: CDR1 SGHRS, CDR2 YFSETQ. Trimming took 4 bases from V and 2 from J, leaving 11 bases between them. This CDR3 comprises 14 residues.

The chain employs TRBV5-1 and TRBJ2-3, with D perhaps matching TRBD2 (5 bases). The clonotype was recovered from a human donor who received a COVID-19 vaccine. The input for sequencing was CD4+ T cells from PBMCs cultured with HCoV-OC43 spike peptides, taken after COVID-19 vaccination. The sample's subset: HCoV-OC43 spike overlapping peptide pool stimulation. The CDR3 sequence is CASSQERTTDTQYF. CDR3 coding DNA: TGCGCCAGCAGCCAAGAGCGGACCACAGATACGCAGTATTTT.